Below, 30 T cell receptor beta chains from the same sample are listed, as sequenced in a study of T cell changes during pregnancy in multiple sclerosis (dated by TCRdb to about 2019). Library method: the immunoSEQ multiplex PCR assay. As stored in TCRdb, this immuneACCESS dataset retains in-frame rearrangements with V and J assigned. A fraction of the clones does not appear; measured against another copy, unresolved V genes explain less than half of the discrepancy, and the remainder lacks a known reason. For this sample the table gives 45,000 to 60,000 clones, of which around 92% were detected only once. More than 0.9% of the sample rests with the top ten. The specimen comprised peripheral blood, sampled after pregnancy. The receptors originated from a female donor in good health, enrolled as a control in a pregnancy study.

This clone was detected a few times. This rearrangement joins TRBV10-1 to TRBJ2-3; maybe TRBD1 (6 bases). Trimming removed 3 bases from V and 1 base from J, with 11 bases in between. The germline V gene encodes CDR1 WNHNN and CDR2 SYGVQD (reference sequence). The CDR3 is 15 amino acids. CDR3: CASSDGTLGTDTQYF. The CDR3 bases are TGCGCCAGCAGTGACGGGACATTGGGCACAGATACGCAGTATTTT.

The chain is built from TRBV18 and TRBJ2-7; D remains ambiguous. Between the trimmed V and J ends, which lost 0 bases and 0 bases, there was a span of 12 bases. The CDR3 extends over 16 amino acids. Germline-derived CDR1 and CDR2 are KGHSH and LQKENI. The CDR3: CASSPPFARSSYEQYF. DNA for the CDR3: TGTGCCAGCTCACCACCGTTTGCAAGGAGCTCCTACGAGCAGTACTTC.

This chain joins TRBV7-2 and TRBJ1-6, with D possibly TRBD1 on 5 matching bases. The CDR3 runs to 16 residues. The germline V gene has CDR1 SGHTA and CDR2 FQGNSA. The germline V and J ends were trimmed by 1 base and 6 bases, with 13 bases remaining between them. The CDR3 nucleotides read TGTGCCAGCAGCTTAGGGGCAGGGTGGCGTAATTCACCCCTCCACTTT. It specifies CASSLGAGWRNSPLHF.

CDR3 nucleotides: TGTGCCAGCCAATTGGCAGACAGCTACTCCTACGAGCAGTACTTC. It encodes CASQLADSYSYEQYF. This chain uses TRBV11-2 with TRBJ2-7, with D possibly TRBD1 on 5 matching bases. This CDR3 comprises 15 residues. Germline V gives CDR1 SGHAT, CDR2 FQNNGV. The V gene lost 8 bases and the J gene lost 0 bases, with 17 bases spanning the gap. Filled out from reference TRBV11-2 and TRBJ2-7, the complete variable domain reads EAGVAQSPRYKIIEKRQSVAFWCNPISGHATLYWYQQILGQGPKLLIQFQNNGVVDDSQLPKDRFSAERLKGVDSTLKIQPAKLEDSAVYLCASQLADSYSYEQYFGPGTRLTVT.

This clone was counted only a few times. The chain uses TRBV2 and TRBJ1-2; 8 bases map to TRBD1. Germline lookup yields CDR1 SNHLY and CDR2 FYNNEI. This CDR3 is built from 13 residues. The V gene end was trimmed by 7 bases and the J gene end by 4 bases; junction bases not matched to a gene: 5. CDR3 coding DNA: TGTGCCAGCATCAGGACAGGGTCCTATGGCTACACCTTC. Amino acid sequence: CASIRTGSYGYTF.

This chain joins TRBV6-5 and TRBJ1-6; TRBD1 might be the D (6 bases). The length of the CDR3 is 14 residues. Between the trimmed V and J ends, which lost 6 bases and 6 bases, there was a span of 12 bases. Germline V gene sequence: CDR1 MNHEY, CDR2 SVGAGI. CDR3 sequence (DNA): TGTGCCAGCAGAACAGGGCTGCCTAATTCACCCCTCCACTTT. Translation: CASRTGLPNSPLHF.

The table lists this clone with a count of one. The chain couples TRBV5-1 to TRBJ2-5, with D perhaps matching TRBD1 (5 bases). Deletions cut 7 bases from V and 9 bases from J, with 22 bases between. CDR3 length equals 14 residues. The V gene's germline CDR1 is SGHRS and CDR2 YFSETQ. The CDR3 DNA reads TGCGCCAGCGCCCTTGGGGCCCCTACCAGGGCCCAGTACTTC. This sequence encodes CASALGAPTRAQYF.

The V gene is TRBV11-2, the J gene TRBJ2-7; D is perhaps TRBD1 (6 bases). CDR1 and CDR2 (germline): SGHAT, FQNNGV. The ends were cut back, 2 bases at V and 3 bases at J, with 14 bases in the middle. The CDR3 is made up of 15 amino acids. In DNA form, the CDR3 reads TGTGCCAGCAGCTTAAGAGTCGGGACAAGCTACGAGCAGTACTTC. As protein: CASSLRVGTSYEQYF.

As DNA, the CDR3 is TGTGCCAGCAGCGTAGATTCGGGAGACTCTGAAGCTTTCTTT. Translated: CASSVDSGDSEAFF. The V call is TRBV9, the J call TRBJ1-1; D remains unclear. The CDR3 has 14 residues. Germline lookup yields CDR1 SGDLS and CDR2 YYNGEE. Between the trimmed V and J ends, which lost 0 bases and 6 bases, there was a span of 12 bases.

This chain joins TRBV10-3 and TRBJ2-7; D ambiguous. V gave up 0 bases and J gave up 4 bases, with 10 bases separating them. CDR1 ENHRY and CDR2 SYGVKD come from the germline V gene. This CDR3 contains 14 residues. Here the CDR3 reads CAISESTGSYEQYF. The CDR3 DNA is TGTGCCATCAGTGAGTCGACGGGTTCATACGAGCAGTACTTC.

V is TRBV14 and J is TRBJ1-2; TRBD1 is a possible D gene (5 bases). CDR3 length: 14 residues. Germline CDR1 and CDR2: SGHDN and FVKESK. V lost 0 bases and J lost 8, with 13 bases in between. The CDR3, as DNA: TGTGCCAGCAGCCAAGACCTTGGGGCAATGGGCTACACCTTC. Its protein is CASSQDLGAMGYTF.

The chain employs TRBV27 and TRBJ1-5, with 7 bases lining up with TRBD1. V shed 5 bases and J 3 bases; nucleotides not matched to a gene: 7. The CDR3 spans 15 residues. The germline V gene encodes CDR1 MNHEY and CDR2 SMNVEV (reference sequence). The CDR3 loop reads CASSTKGTANQPQHF. The CDR3 DNA reads TGTGCCAGCAGTACCAAAGGGACAGCCAATCAGCCCCAGCATTTT.

This rearrangement joins TRBV6-5 to TRBJ1-2; TRBD1 aligns across 10 bases. The CDR3 totals 15 residues. V trimming: 0 bases; J trimming: 7 bases; junction bases outside the gene matches: 5. The germline V gene has CDR1 MNHEY and CDR2 SVGAGI. The CDR3 DNA is TGTGCCAGCAGTTACTCGAGACAGGGGGCGAGTGGCTACACCTTC. Protein product: CASSYSRQGASGYTF.

The chain employs TRBV6-4 and TRBJ2-1, with a tentative D call TRBD1 (7 bases). This CDR3 region has 14 residues. From germline, CDR1 is MRHNA and CDR2 SNTAGT. The V gene lost 8 bases and the J gene lost 6 bases, with 17 bases spanning the gap. CDR3 amino acids: CASSGTEEGNEQFF. The CDR3 bases are TGTGCCAGCTCCGGGACAGAGGAGGGCAATGAGCAGTTCTTC.

This clone was seen only a few times. The CDR3 reads CASSEKGRGEQYF. In DNA form, the CDR3 reads TGCGCCAGCAGTGAGAAGGGCAGGGGCGAGCAGTACTTC. The gene calls are TRBV10-1 and TRBJ2-7, with D perhaps TRBD1 (6 bases). This CDR3 comprises 13 residues. The ends were cut back, 2 bases at V and 6 bases at J, with 11 bases in the middle. Germline CDR1 WNHNN, CDR2 SYGVQD (reference sequence).

This sequence joins TRBV5-1 and TRBJ2-7; maybe TRBD1 (6 bases). There are 15 residues in the CDR3. Germline V gives CDR1 SGHRS, CDR2 YFSETQ. V lost 4 bases and J 0 bases, leaving 14 bases between the germline ends. The CDR3 here is CASSGGSFSSYEQYF. The CDR3 region has the DNA TGCGCCAGCAGCGGGGGCAGTTTTTCCTCCTACGAGCAGTACTTC.

This chain uses TRBV6-5 with TRBJ1-1, with 7 nucleotides matching TRBD1. The germline CDR1 and CDR2 sequences are MNHEY and SVGAGI. Losses at the gene ends were 5 bases for V and 4 bases for J; bases not matched to a gene: 7. The CDR3 sequence is 14 residues long. CDR3 amino acids: CASSNRGIGTEAFF. CDR3 nucleotide sequence: TGTGCCAGCAGTAACAGGGGTATCGGCACTGAAGCTTTCTTT.

The V and J genes are TRBV28 and TRBJ2-5; 9 bases are a match to TRBD2. The V segment lost 2 bases and the J segment 7 bases; nucleotides outside the gene matches: 8. Germline V gene sequence: CDR1 MDHEN, CDR2 SYDVKM. This CDR3 comprises 15 residues. CDR3 sequence (DNA): TGTGCCAGCAGTTTAAGGGCTAGCGGGGATCGGACCCAGTACTTC. This gives the protein CASSLRASGDRTQYF.

The chain joins TRBV6-5 to TRBJ2-7; D might be TRBD1 (5 bases). The germline V and J ends were trimmed by 1 base and 3 bases, with 13 bases remaining between them. This CDR3 is built from 15 residues. Per the germline V gene, CDR1 is MNHEY and CDR2 is SVGAGI. In nucleotides, the CDR3 is TGTGCCAGCAGTTACTTGGACCGAAGGGGCTACGAGCAGTACTTC. Translating it yields CASSYLDRRGYEQYF.

This rearrangement joins TRBV7-9 to TRBJ1-1, with 7 positions matching TRBD1. Germline CDR1 and CDR2: SEHNR and FQNEAQ (reference sequence). The CDR3 extends over 14 amino acids. Unmatched junction bases numbered 9, after V lost 5 bases and J lost 6 bases. The CDR3 coding sequence is TGTGCCAGCAGCGACTACAGGGGTGGGGCTGAAGCTTTCTTT. It is translated as CASSDYRGGAEAFF.

This rearrangement joins TRBV29-1 to TRBJ1-4, with D hard to call. This CDR3 contains 12 residues. The ends were cut back, 4 bases at V and 4 bases at J, with 7 bases in the middle. Per germline, CDR1 SQVTM and CDR2 ANQGSEA. In nucleotides, the CDR3 is TGCAGCGTTGGCGCCGTTAATGAAAAACTGTTTTTT. Translating it yields CSVGAVNEKLFF.

V gene TRBV10-3 combines with J gene TRBJ2-3; D may be TRBD2 (5 bases). V lost 0 bases to trimming and J lost 0 bases, with 7 bases between them. CDR1 and CDR2 (germline): ENHRY, SYGVKD. CDR3 length: 15 amino acids. The CDR3 spells CAISESTGSTDTQYF. CDR3 nucleotides: TGTGCCATCAGTGAGTCGACGGGAAGCACAGATACGCAGTATTTT.

The J gene is TRBJ2-7, the V gene TRBV4-3; a weak D match, TRBD2 (6 bases). Trimming removed 4 bases at V and 0 bases at J, with 19 bases between. Germline-derived CDR1 and CDR2 are LGHNA and YSLEER. The CDR3 consists of 17 residues. The DNA for the CDR3 is TGCGCCAGCAGCCCCCCCCGGCGGGACGTCAGCTCCTACGAGCAGTACTTC. Translation gives CASSPPRRDVSSYEQYF.

The chain combines TRBV15 with TRBJ2-2; the D gene is possibly TRBD2 (5 bases). V lost 5 bases and J 4 bases, leaving 14 bases between the germline ends. The germline CDR1 and CDR2 sequences are LNHNV and YYDKDF (reference sequence). The CDR3 covers 15 residues. The CDR3 nucleotides are TGTGCCACCAGCGGTCTAGGAGGAAGCACCGGGGAGCTGTTTTTT. Encoded protein: CATSGLGGSTGELFF.

This clone was detected only a few times. The rearrangement links TRBV15 to TRBJ1-1; perhaps TRBD1 as D (6 bases). V was trimmed by 3 bases and J by 1 base, leaving 12 bases between them. This CDR3 has 15 amino acids. Germline-derived CDR1 and CDR2 are LNHNV and YYDKDF (reference sequence). The CDR3 DNA reads TGTGCCACCAGCAGTCGGCAGGGGTCGAACACTGAAGCTTTCTTT. This translates into CATSSRQGSNTEAFF.

This clone was counted once. The J gene is TRBJ2-2, the V gene TRBV10-1, with unresolved D. Trimming cost V 5 bases and J 6 bases, with 7 bases left between them. The CDR3 loop spans 12 amino acids. Germline loops: CDR1 WNHNN, CDR2 SYGVQD (reference sequence). CDR3 DNA sequence: TGCGCCAGCAGTCTCGGTGCCGGGGAGCTGTTTTTT. Its translation: CASSLGAGELFF.

The chain couples TRBV28 to TRBJ1-6, with TRBD1 as a possible D gene (6 bases). CDR3 length: 15 residues. In germline, CDR1 is MDHEN, CDR2 SYDVKM. V gave up 5 bases and J gave up 9 bases, with 17 bases separating them. Here the CDR3 reads CASSGRDIQGSPLHF. In DNA, the CDR3 is TGTGCCAGCAGTGGTCGGGACATTCAAGGTTCACCCCTCCACTTT.

V usage is TRBV7-9 and J usage is TRBJ2-1, with D unresolved. Trimming shortened V by 5 bases and J by 4 bases, and 9 bases separated the two germline ends. This CDR3 is 13 amino acids long. The germline V gene has CDR1 SEHNR and CDR2 FQNEAQ (reference sequence). The CDR3 DNA follows: TGTGCCAGCAGCAAGCGCGATTACAATGAGCAGTTCTTC. Protein product: CASSKRDYNEQFF.

The CDR3 protein is CASGRGQNTEAFF. In nucleotides, the CDR3 is TGTGCCAGCGGGAGGGGACAGAACACTGAAGCTTTCTTT. The V and J genes are TRBV9 and TRBJ1-1; D perhaps matches TRBD1 (6 bases). The ends were cut back, 7 bases at V and 1 base at J, with 11 bases in the middle. The CDR3 contains 13 residues. In germline, CDR1 is SGDLS, CDR2 YYNGEE.

The chain couples TRBV9 to TRBJ1-6, with TRBD1 matching 7 bases. Germline V gene data show CDR1 as SGDLS and CDR2 as YYNGEE. V trimming: 0 bases; J trimming: 7 bases; junction bases outside the gene matches: 10. The CDR3 runs to 17 residues. In DNA, the CDR3 is TGTGCCAGCAGCGTAGGGGTAGGGGGCGTTAAAAATTCACCCCTCCACTTT. Its translation is CASSVGVGGVKNSPLHF.